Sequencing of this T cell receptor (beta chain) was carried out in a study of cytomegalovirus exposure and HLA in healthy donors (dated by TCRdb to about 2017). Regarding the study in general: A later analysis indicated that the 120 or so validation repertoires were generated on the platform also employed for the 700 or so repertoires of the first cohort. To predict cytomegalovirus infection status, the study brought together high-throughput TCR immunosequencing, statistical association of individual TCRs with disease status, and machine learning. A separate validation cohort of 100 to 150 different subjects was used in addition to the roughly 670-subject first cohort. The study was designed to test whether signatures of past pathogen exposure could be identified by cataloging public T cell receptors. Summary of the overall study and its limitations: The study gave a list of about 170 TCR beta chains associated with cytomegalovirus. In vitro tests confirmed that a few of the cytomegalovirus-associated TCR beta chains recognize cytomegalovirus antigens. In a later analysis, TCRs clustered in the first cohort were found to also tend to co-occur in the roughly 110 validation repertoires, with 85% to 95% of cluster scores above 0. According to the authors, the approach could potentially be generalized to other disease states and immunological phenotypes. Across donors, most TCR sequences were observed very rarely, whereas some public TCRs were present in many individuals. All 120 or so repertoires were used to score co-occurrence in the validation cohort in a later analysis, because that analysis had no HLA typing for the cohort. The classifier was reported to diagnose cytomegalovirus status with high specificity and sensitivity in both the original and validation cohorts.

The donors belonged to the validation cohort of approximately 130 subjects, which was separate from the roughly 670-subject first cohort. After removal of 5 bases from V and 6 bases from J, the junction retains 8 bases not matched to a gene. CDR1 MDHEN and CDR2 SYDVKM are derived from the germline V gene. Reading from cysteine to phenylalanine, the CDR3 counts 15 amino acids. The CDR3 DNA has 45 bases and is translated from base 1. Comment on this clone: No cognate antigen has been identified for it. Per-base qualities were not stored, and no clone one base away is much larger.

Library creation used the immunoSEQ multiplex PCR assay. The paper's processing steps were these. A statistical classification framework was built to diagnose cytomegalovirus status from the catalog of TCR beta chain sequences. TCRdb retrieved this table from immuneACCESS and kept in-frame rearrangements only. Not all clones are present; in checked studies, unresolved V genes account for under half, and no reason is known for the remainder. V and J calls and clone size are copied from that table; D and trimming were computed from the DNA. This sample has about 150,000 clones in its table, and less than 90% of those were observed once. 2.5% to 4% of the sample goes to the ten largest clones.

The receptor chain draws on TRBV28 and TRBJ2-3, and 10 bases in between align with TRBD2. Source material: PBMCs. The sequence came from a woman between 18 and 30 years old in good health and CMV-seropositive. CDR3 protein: CASSSGRATMDTQYF. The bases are TGTGCCAGCAGTAGCGGGAGGGCCACTATGGATACGCAGTATTTT.